This is a list of T cell receptor beta chains from one sample in a study of shared clonotypes between healthy human individuals. The table came from immunoSEQ multiplex PCR; TCRdb's copy has only in-frame clones and leaves some out. The top ten clones hold roughly 1.2% of a sample with about 1,900,000 clones, roughly 94% of them seen once. Specimen: naive CD8+ T cells sorted from blood. The receptors here all came from a young man in good health. The CDR3 runs from the conserved cysteine through the conserved F or W. A D gene is named only where the DNA matches it firmly. The size entry is marked missing in some rows and otherwise reads once, few, many or a size class.

size: .; D: .; J: TRBJ2-1; V: TRBV18; DNA: TGTGCCAGCTCAGCAGCGAGGCCTGAGCAGTTCTTC; CDR3: CASSAARPEQFF
size: .; D: TRBD1; J: TRBJ2-7; V: TRBV7-2; DNA: TGTGCCAGCAGCTTATCGTTTGGGACAGGGGTCGACGAGCAGTACTTC; CDR3: CASSLSFGTGVDEQYF
size: few; D: .; J: TRBJ1-5; V: TRBV4-3; DNA: TGCGCCAGCAGCCAAGTGGCAGGGGATAATCAGCCCCAGCATTTT; CDR3: CASSQVAGDNQPQHF
size: .; D: TRBD1; J: TRBJ2-7; V: TRBV11-2; DNA: TGTGCCAGCAGCTCCCTGGACAGGGCGGGCTCCTACGAGCAGTACTTC; CDR3: CASSSLDRAGSYEQYF
size: .; D: .; J: TRBJ1-1; V: TRBV4-3; DNA: TGCGCCAGCAGCCAAACAAGTGGACAGTACACTGAAGCTTTCTTT; CDR3: CASSQTSGQYTEAFF
size: .; D: .; J: TRBJ1-2; V: TRBV2; DNA: TGTGCCAGCAACTACAGGGTGCCTAACTATGGCTACACCTTC; CDR3: CASNYRVPNYGYTF
size: .; D: .; J: TRBJ2-7; V: TRBV5-6; DNA: TGTGCCAGCAGCTTGAAGGGAGGACAGCTATCCTACGAGCAGTACTTC; CDR3: CASSLKGGQLSYEQYF
size: .; D: .; J: TRBJ2-1; V: TRBV9; DNA: TGTGCCAGCAGCGTAGAGGCGGGACGGCACAATGAGCAGTTCTTC; CDR3: CASSVEAGRHNEQFF
size: .; D: .; J: TRBJ1-4; V: TRBV13; DNA: TGTGCCAGCAGCTTAGTAGGGGTGGAAGAAAAACTGTTTTTT; CDR3: CASSLVGVEEKLFF
size: once; D: .; J: TRBJ2-1; V: TRBV6-1; DNA: TGTGCCAGCAGTGAGGCCCGTTATAGCATCCATGAGCAGTTCTTC; CDR3: CASSEARYSIHEQFF
size: .; D: TRBD1; J: TRBJ1-1; V: TRBV6-5; DNA: TGTGCCAGCAGTTACTCGACAGGGGAGACGGTAACTGAAGCTTTCTTT; CDR3: CASSYSTGETVTEAFF
size: .; D: TRBD2; J: TRBJ2-7; V: TRBV6-1; DNA: TGTGCCAGCAACCATCGTAGCGGGTACGAGCAGTACTTC; CDR3: CASNHRSGYEQYF
size: .; D: TRBD1; J: TRBJ2-7; V: TRBV27; DNA: TGTGCCAGCAGTCGGCCGGGACAGGGAAATTACGAGCAGTACTTC; CDR3: CASSRPGQGNYEQYF
size: .; D: .; J: TRBJ2-2; V: TRBV4-2; DNA: TGTGCCAGCAGCCAATCTGACACCGGGGAGCTGTTTTTT; CDR3: CASSQSDTGELFF
size: .; D: TRBD2; J: TRBJ2-7; V: TRBV7-2; DNA: TGTGCCAGCAGCTTGACCGGGACTAGCGGGGGTTACGAGCAGTACTTC; CDR3: CASSLTGTSGGYEQYF
size: .; D: TRBD1; J: TRBJ1-1; V: TRBV4-1; DNA: TGCGCCAGCAGCCAGACAGGGTTGAACACTGAAGCTTTCTTT; CDR3: CASSQTGLNTEAFF
size: .; D: TRBD1; J: TRBJ1-2; V: TRBV2; DNA: TGTGCCAGCAACGAAGGGACAGGGAACACCTATGGCTACACCTTC; CDR3: CASNEGTGNTYGYTF
size: .; D: TRBD2; J: TRBJ2-7; V: TRBV7-9; DNA: TGTGCCAGCAACGTAGCGGGAGCGTATGACGAGCAGTACTTC; CDR3: CASNVAGAYDEQYF
size: .; D: .; J: TRBJ2-7; V: TRBV9; DNA: TGTGCCAGCAGCGTCTCCTACCAGGTTAACTACGAGCAGTACTTC; CDR3: CASSVSYQVNYEQYF
size: .; D: TRBD2; J: TRBJ2-1; V: TRBV7-2; DNA: TGTGCCAGCACAGTTCGGACTAGTATCTACAATGAGCAGTTCTTC; CDR3: CASTVRTSIYNEQFF
size: .; D: .; J: TRBJ2-2; V: TRBV27; DNA: TGTGCCAGTTCCGGACAAGTGGGGACCGGGGAGCTGTTTTTT; CDR3: CASSGQVGTGELFF
size: .; D: .; J: TRBJ2-7; V: TRBV30; DNA: TGTGCCTGGAGTGTCGCCTACGAGCAGTACTTC; CDR3: CAWSVAYEQYF
size: once; D: .; J: TRBJ2-3; V: TRBV11-2; DNA: TGTGCCAGCAGCAGGGTGGTGGGGACAGATACGCAGTATTTT; CDR3: CASSRVVGTDTQYF
size: .; D: TRBD1; J: TRBJ1-2; V: TRBV6-5; DNA: TGTGCCAGCAGTCCCTTTCGGGACAGAGGGGGCTACACCTTC; CDR3: CASSPFRDRGGYTF
size: .; D: TRBD1; J: TRBJ2-1; V: TRBV6-4; DNA: TGTGCCAGCAGTCTTGACAGGGCGTTCTACAATGAGCAGTTCTTC; CDR3: CASSLDRAFYNEQFF
size: .; D: .; J: TRBJ2-3; V: TRBV28; DNA: TGTGCCAGCAGTACGGACACAGATACGCAGTATTTT; CDR3: CASSTDTDTQYF
size: .; D: .; J: TRBJ1-2; V: TRBV6-5; DNA: TGTGCCAGCAGTTACTCGAAAGGGAATGGCTACACCTTC; CDR3: CASSYSKGNGYTF
size: .; D: TRBD1; J: TRBJ2-7; V: TRBV14; DNA: TGTGCCAGCAGCCAATACAGGGGCCCTACCTACGAGCAGTACTTC; CDR3: CASSQYRGPTYEQYF
size: .; D: .; J: TRBJ2-5; V: TRBV5-6; DNA: TGTGCCAGCAGCTTGTCCAGGGCCCGTCACGGCCAGTACTTC; CDR3: CASSLSRARHGQYF